This TCR beta chain came from a study of blood T cell repertoires in COVID-19 (dated by TCRdb to about 2020). With regard to the full study: The collaborator samples originated in the United States, Italy and Spain and spanned the acute and convalescent phases of COVID-19. The samples were drawn from the first 160 participants of the ongoing ImmuneRACE study and from about 1,200 subjects provided by 6 global collaborators. Where available, HLA class I and class II types were taken from metadata supplied by the sample provider and were not determined by assay-based typing. The material from the prospective study consisted of cDNA or gDNA derived from T cells, B-cell-depleted T cells, or PBMCs. The dataset comprised deeply sampled blood TCRbeta repertoires from subjects exposed to, actively infected with, or recovered from COVID-19. Nearly every sample came with metadata listing a de-identified subject ID, COVID-19 status, age in years and sex. A freely available public database, intended as a resource for researchers studying the immune response to SARS-CoV-2, is where the repertoires were released. Broad study findings and their caveats: The amount of clinical and demographic metadata varied by source and participant and was provided uncurated.

A single count supports this clone. The clone's antigen remains unknown. It has no much larger one-base neighbor in the sample; base qualities were not kept. The immunoSEQ Assay, a bias-controlled multiplex PCR, was used to amplify TCRbeta CDR3 regions from genomic DNA. The paper's processing steps were these. The number of nucleated cells in each sample was estimated from the amplification of reference gene primers within the assay. Sequence reads were collapsed and filtered to measure the absolute abundance of every unique TCRbeta CDR3 rearrangement. For each sample, productive Simpson clonality was calculated as the square root of Simpson's diversity index over productive rearrangements. Imported from immuneACCESS, the table was reduced by TCRdb to in-frame sequences with V and J called. These copies leave out some clones; in studies compared against another copy, an unresolved V gene accounts for under half, and the cause of the remainder is not known. Clone size and V and J calls were adopted from that table, with D and trimming inferred from the DNA. The sample table lists roughly 150,000 clones, approximately 85% of them with a count of one. The ten largest clones take up under 3% of the sample.

Each collaborating institution followed its own protocols to collect whole blood in K2EDTA tubes. For TCRbeta analysis, collaborators shipped samples in one of three forms: frozen whole blood, isolated PBMCs, or DNA extracted from either of those sample types. The clonotype comes from a man aged 45-65 years with acute or convalescent COVID-19. The sequenced sample consisted of peripheral blood.

The CDR3 here reads CASRVALGLAGETGELFF. Read as DNA, the sequence is TGCGCCAGCAGGGTGGCCTTAGGACTAGCGGGAGAAACCGGGGAGCTGTTTTTT. Recombination joined TRBV10-2 with TRBJ2-2; 13 central bases correspond to TRBD2. The CDR3 starts with the cysteine, ends with the phenylalanine, and has 18 residues. Only the CDR3 part of the read is kept: 54 bases, read in frame from the first base. CDR1 and CDR2, per the germline V gene, are WSHSY and SAAADI. V has 6 bases trimmed and J has 5 bases trimmed; junction bases matching no gene number 12.